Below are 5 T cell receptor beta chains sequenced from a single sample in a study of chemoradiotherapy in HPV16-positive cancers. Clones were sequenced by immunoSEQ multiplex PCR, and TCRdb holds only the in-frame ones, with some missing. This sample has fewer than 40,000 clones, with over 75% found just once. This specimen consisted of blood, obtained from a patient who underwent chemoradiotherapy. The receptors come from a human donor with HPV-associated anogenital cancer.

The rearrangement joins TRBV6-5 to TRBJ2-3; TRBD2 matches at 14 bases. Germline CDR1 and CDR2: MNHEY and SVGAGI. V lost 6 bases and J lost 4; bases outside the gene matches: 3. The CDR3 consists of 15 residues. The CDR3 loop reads CASRRGLAGADTQYF. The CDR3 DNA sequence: TGTGCCAGCAGGAGGGGACTAGCGGGGGCAGATACGCAGTATTTT.

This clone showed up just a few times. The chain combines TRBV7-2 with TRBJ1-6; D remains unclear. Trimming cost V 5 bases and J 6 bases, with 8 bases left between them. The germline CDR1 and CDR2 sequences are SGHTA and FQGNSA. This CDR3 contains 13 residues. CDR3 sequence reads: CASSPDFNSPLHF. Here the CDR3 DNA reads TGTGCCAGCAGCCCGGACTTTAATTCACCCCTCCACTTT.

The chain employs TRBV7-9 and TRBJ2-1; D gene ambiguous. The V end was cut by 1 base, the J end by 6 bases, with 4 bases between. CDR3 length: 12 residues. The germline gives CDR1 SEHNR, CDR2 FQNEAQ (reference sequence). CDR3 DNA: TGTGCCAGCAGCTTAGGGGCCAATGAGCAGTTCTTC. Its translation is CASSLGANEQFF.

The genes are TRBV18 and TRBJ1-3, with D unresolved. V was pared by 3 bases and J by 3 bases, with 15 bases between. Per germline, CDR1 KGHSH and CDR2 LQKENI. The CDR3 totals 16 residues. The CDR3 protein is CASSPLDIESGNTIYF. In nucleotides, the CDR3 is TGTGCCAGCTCACCTCTCGACATCGAGAGTGGAAACACCATATATTTT. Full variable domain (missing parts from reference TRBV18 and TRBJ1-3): NAGVMQNPRHLVRRRGQEARLRCSPMKGHSHVYWYRQLPEEGLKFMVYLQKENIIDESGMPKERFSAEFPKEGPSILRIQQVVRGDSAAYFCASSPLDIESGNTIYFGEGSWLTVV.

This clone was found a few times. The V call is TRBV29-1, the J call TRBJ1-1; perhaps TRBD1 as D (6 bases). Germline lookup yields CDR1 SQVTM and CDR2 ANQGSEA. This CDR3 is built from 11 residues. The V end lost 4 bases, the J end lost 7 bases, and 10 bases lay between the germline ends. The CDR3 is CSVGDTGEAFF. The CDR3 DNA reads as TGCAGCGTTGGGGACACTGGTGAAGCTTTCTTT.